This TCR beta chain was obtained from a study of shared clonotypes between healthy human individuals. General study findings and limits: Shared clonotypes across all four donors exceeded non-shared ones in generation probability. An effect of sequencing depth on clonotype sharing among donors was expected.

Here immunoSEQ multiplex PCR was the method, and the copy in TCRdb shows in-frame clones only, minus some. The sample consists of 2 million to 3 million clones, roughly 93% of them appearing once. Details on this clone: Its specificity is unknown.

The CDR3 covers 15 residues. Trimming removed 1 base from V and 6 bases from J, with 15 bases in between. Germline CDR1 is SGHDN and CDR2 is FVKESK. The study enrolled healthy HIV-negative adults without recent acute infections or vaccinations as donors. The TCR was taken from a man aged 18 to 30 in good health. Some clones in this sample may be carry-over from other donors' samples. What was sequenced was naive CD4+ T cells from PBMCs. Subset of the sample: CD45RA+ positively selected. The chain carries TRBV14 and TRBJ2-5, with D perhaps assigned TRBD1 or TRBD2 (5 bases each). The CDR3 sequence: CASSQVGLAVKTQYF. In DNA form, the CDR3 reads TGTGCCAGCAGCCAAGTGGGGCTAGCCGTGAAGACCCAGTACTTC.